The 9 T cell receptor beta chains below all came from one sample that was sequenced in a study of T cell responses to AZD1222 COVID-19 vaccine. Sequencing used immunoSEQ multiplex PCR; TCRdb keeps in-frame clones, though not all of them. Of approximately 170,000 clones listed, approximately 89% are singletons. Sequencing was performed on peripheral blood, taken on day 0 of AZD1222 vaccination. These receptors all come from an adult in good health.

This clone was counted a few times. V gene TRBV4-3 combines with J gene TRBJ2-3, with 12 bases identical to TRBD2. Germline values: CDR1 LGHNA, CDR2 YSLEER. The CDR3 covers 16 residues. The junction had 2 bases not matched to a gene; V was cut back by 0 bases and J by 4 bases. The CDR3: CASSQDLAGGADTQYF. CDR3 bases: TGCGCCAGCAGCCAAGATCTAGCGGGGGGGGCAGATACGCAGTATTTT.

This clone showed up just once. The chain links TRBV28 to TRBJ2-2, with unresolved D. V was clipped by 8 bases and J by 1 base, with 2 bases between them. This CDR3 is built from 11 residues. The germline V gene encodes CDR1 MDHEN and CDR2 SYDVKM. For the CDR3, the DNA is TGTGCCAGCGGGAACACCGGGGAGCTGTTTTTT. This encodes CASGNTGELFF.

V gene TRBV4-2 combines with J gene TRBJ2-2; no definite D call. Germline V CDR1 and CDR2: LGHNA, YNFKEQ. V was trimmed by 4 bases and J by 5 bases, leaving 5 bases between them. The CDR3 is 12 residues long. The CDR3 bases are TGTGCCAGCAGCCTCGTGACCGGGGAGCTGTTTTTT. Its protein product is CASSLVTGELFF.

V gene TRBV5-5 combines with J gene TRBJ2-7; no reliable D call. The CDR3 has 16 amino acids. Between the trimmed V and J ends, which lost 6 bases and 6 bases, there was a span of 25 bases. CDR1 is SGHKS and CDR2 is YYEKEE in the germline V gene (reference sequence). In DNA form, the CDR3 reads TGTGCCAGCATCCCCGGTCTCGGGTTCGGTGTGGGCGAGCAGTACTTC. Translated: CASIPGLGFGVGEQYF.

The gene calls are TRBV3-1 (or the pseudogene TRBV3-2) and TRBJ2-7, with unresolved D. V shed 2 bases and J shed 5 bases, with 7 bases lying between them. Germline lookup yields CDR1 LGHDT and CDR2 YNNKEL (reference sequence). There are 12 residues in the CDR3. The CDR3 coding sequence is TGTGCCAGCAGCCAAAGGGCCCACGAGCAGTACTTC. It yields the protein CASSQRAHEQYF.

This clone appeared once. In DNA form, the CDR3 reads TGCGCCAGCAGCCAATCGGGGCCTCTCTCCTATAATTCACCCCTCCACTTT. Encoded protein: CASSQSGPLSYNSPLHF. This rearrangement joins TRBV4-1 to TRBJ1-6, with D possibly matching TRBD1 (5 bases). Trimming left V 2 bases short and J 0 bases short, with 11 bases between. Germline assignment: CDR1 MGHRA and CDR2 YSYEKL. The CDR3 covers 17 residues.

The CDR3, as DNA: TGTGCCAGCAGCTTAATGGCGGGAGGGCCAGATACGCAGTATTTT. Its translation: CASSLMAGGPDTQYF. The J gene is TRBJ2-3, the V gene TRBV7-3; 9 positions match TRBD2. This CDR3 has 15 amino acids. From germline, CDR1 is SGHTA and CDR2 FQGTGA. The trim removed 1 base at V and 4 bases at J, leaving 3 bases unmatched.

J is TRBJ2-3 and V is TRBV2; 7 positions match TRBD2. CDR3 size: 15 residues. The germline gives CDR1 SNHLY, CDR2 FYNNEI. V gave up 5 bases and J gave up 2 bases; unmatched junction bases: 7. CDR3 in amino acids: CASSRFSGVTDTQYF. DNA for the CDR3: TGTGCCAGCAGTCGATTCAGCGGGGTCACAGATACGCAGTATTTT.

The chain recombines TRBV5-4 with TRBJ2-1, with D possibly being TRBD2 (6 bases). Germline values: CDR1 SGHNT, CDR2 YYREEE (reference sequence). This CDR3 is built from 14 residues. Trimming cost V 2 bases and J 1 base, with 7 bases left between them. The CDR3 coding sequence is TGTGCCAGCAGCTTACGGGGGTCCTACAATGAGCAGTTCTTC. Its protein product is CASSLRGSYNEQFF. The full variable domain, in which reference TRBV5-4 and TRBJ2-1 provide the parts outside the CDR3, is ETGVTQSPTHLIKTRGQQVTLRCSSQSGHNTVSWYQQALGQGPQFIFQYYREEENGRGNFPPRFSGLQFPNYSSELNVNALELDDSALYLCASSLRGSYNEQFFGPGTRLTVL.